Below, 8 T cell receptor beta chains from the same sample are listed, as sequenced in a study of blood T cells in healthy people across ages. The second PCR ran roughly 6 to 11 cycles with a sample-barcoded 5' primer and J-beta primers. One entry per CDR3 protein, called by TCRdb with MiXCR from the 5' RACE reads. There are about 930,000 distinct CDR3 sequences in the sample; just under 30% occur only once, and 10% lies in the top ten. These data were likewise used in another study, on T cells of mothers and their children.

Sample: blood. The receptors stem from a woman in her forties in good health.

This clonotype was picked up a small number of times. The chain couples TRBV5-4 to TRBJ2-1; D gene ambiguous. Germline V lookup: CDR1 SGHNT, CDR2 YYREEE (reference sequence). The CDR3 runs 13 residues. The V end was cut by 1 base, the J end by 5 bases, with 7 bases between. The CDR3 bases are TGTGCCAGCAGCTTGTGGCAAAACAATGAGCAGTTCTTC. Its translation: CASSLWQNNEQFF. Full variable domain (outside the CDR3, taken from reference TRBV5-4 and TRBJ2-1): ETGVTQSPTHLIKTRGQQVTLRCSSQSGHNTVSWYQQALGQGPQFIFQYYREEENGRGNFPPRFSGLQFPNYSSELNVNALELDDSALYLCASSLWQNNEQFFGPGTRLTVL.

The chain employs TRBV5-1 and TRBJ2-1; 9 bases align to TRBD1. Trimming removed 4 bases from V and 6 bases from J; junction bases left unmatched: 5. CDR3 size: 14 residues. Germline V gene data show CDR1 as SGHRS and CDR2 as YFSETQ. The CDR3: CASSISDRGNEQFF. The CDR3 DNA sequence: TGCGCCAGCAGCATCTCGGACAGGGGCAATGAGCAGTTCTTC. Using reference TRBV5-1 and TRBJ2-1 for the parts outside the CDR3, the full variable domain is KAGVTQTPRYLIKTRGQQVTLSCSPISGHRSVSWYQQTPGQGLQFLFEYFSETQRNKGNFPGRFSGRQFSNSRSEMNVSTLELGDSALYLCASSISDRGNEQFFGPGTRLTVL.

This clonotype occurred many times. V and J are TRBV12-3 or TRBV12-4 and TRBJ2-5; the D gene could be TRBD1 or TRBD2 (7 bases each). The CDR3 spans 13 residues. Trimming removed 6 bases from V and 5 bases from J, with 13 bases in between. The CDR3 DNA reads as TGTGCCAGCAGCAGGGGGGGCGGCGAGACCCAGTACTTC. It yields the protein CASSRGGGETQYF.

This clonotype occurred a few times. Possible read error: a much larger clone is one base away. The chain recombines TRBV5-1 with TRBJ2-5; TRBD2 matches at 9 bases. The CDR3 sequence is 14 residues long. Germline-derived CDR1 and CDR2 are SGHRS and YFSETQ. CDR3: CVSSLERGDETQYF. Written as DNA, the CDR3 is TGCGTCAGCAGCTTGGAGCGGGGGGACGAGACCCAGTACTTC.

The chain recombines TRBV7-2 with TRBJ2-3; D possibly corresponds to TRBD2 (7 bases). From germline, CDR1 is SGHTA and CDR2 FQGNSA. V gave up 7 bases and J gave up 2 bases, with 16 bases separating them. This CDR3 comprises 15 residues. CDR3: CASTKGGGVTDTQYF. CDR3 bases: TGTGCCAGCACCAAAGGCGGGGGCGTCACAGATACGCAGTATTTT.

This clonotype was counted only a few times. V is TRBV28 and J is TRBJ1-1, with a tentative D call TRBD1 (5 bases). V shed 6 bases and J shed 5 bases, with 22 bases lying between them. In germline, CDR1 is MDHEN, CDR2 SYDVKM. The CDR3 is 16 residues long. CDR3 sequence: CASRPHLGRARTEAFF. DNA for the CDR3: TGTGCCAGCAGACCCCATCTGGGCAGGGCAAGAACTGAAGCTTTCTTT.

This clonotype was detected only once. One end of the junction does not line up with germline, which may come from a read error. This sequence joins TRBV27 and TRBJ1-2, with a weak D call TRBD1 (6 bases). This CDR3 contains 12 residues. The V gene's germline CDR1 is MNHEY and CDR2 SMNVEV (reference sequence). The CDR3 DNA reads TGTGTCAGCAGGGGACTTGACTATGGCTACACCTTC. Residues: CVSRGLDYGYTF.

V and J are TRBV3-1 and TRBJ2-2; tentatively, D is TRBD1 or TRBD2 (5 bases each). Germline loops: CDR1 LGHDT, CDR2 YNNKEL (reference sequence). The CDR3 consists of 14 residues. Deletions cut 0 bases from V and 6 bases from J, with 8 bases between. The CDR3 sequence: CASSQDLGAGELFF. The CDR3 DNA is TGTGCCAGCAGCCAAGACTTGGGGGCCGGGGAGCTGTTTTTT.